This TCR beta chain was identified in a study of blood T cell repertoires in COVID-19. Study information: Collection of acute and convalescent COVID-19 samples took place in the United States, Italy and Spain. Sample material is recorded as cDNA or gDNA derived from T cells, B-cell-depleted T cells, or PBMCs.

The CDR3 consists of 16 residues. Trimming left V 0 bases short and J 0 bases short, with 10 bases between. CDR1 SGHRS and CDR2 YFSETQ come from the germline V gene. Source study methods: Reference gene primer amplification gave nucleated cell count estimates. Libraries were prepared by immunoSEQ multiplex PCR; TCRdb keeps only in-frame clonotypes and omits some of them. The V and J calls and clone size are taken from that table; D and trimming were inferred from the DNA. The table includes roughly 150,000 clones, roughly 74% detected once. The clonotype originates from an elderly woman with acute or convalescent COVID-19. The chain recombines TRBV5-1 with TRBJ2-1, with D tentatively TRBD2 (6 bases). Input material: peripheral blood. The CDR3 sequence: CASSLAGESSYNEQFF. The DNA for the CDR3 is TGCGCCAGCAGCTTGGCGGGAGAAAGCTCCTACAATGAGCAGTTCTTC.